This T cell receptor (beta chain) was found in a study of blood T cell repertoires in COVID-19 (dated by TCRdb to the early 2020s). Some background on the complete study: Samples from collaborators originated in the United States, Italy and Spain and spanned both the acute and convalescent phases of COVID-19. The prospective study material was composed of cDNA or gDNA derived from T cells, B-cell-depleted T cells, or PBMCs. Deeply sampled blood TCRbeta repertoires from subjects exposed to, actively infected with, or recovered from COVID-19 were included in the dataset. The repertoires were made available in a free public database intended to serve as a resource for research on the immune response to SARS-CoV-2. Samples came from the ongoing ImmuneRACE study (first 160 participants) plus 1,254 subjects from 6 global collaborators. Sample metadata almost always included a de-identified subject ID, COVID-19 status, age in years and sex. HLA class I and class II types, where available, came from metadata supplied by the sample provider rather than from assay-based typing.

Whole blood was collected in K2EDTA tubes by collaborating institutions according to the institutions' own protocols. Collaborator samples were shipped for TCRbeta analysis as frozen whole blood, isolated PBMCs, or DNA extracted from either sample type. The research as a whole found: Clinical and demographic metadata were provided uncurated, with the amount varying by source and participant.

The immunoSEQ Assay, a bias-controlled multiplex PCR, was used to amplify TCRbeta CDR3 regions from genomic DNA. The source study handled its data this way. Within the assay, amplification of reference gene primers was used to estimate how many nucleated cells each sample contained. Sequence reads were collapsed and filtered to measure the absolute abundance of every unique TCRbeta CDR3 rearrangement. For each sample, productive Simpson clonality was calculated by taking the square root of Simpson's diversity index across productive rearrangements. TCRdb re-hosts the immuneACCESS table, in-frame sequences only. Its copies lack some clones; in the studies checked, an unresolved V gene accounts for under half of them, and the cause for the rest is not known. From that table come the V and J calls and clone size; the DNA was used to work out D and trimming. The sample has 130,000 or so clones on record, 88% of them singletons. 7.6% of the sample is taken by the ten largest.

To note about this clone: Its antigen is still unknown. No base quality information exists; no much larger clone differs at one position.

Relative to germline, V is 5 bases shorter and J is 9 bases shorter, with 14 bases between their ends. For CDR1 and CDR2, the germline V gene (reference sequence) lists LNHDA and SQIVND. The CDR3 covers 14 residues, taking in both the cysteine and the phenylalanine. Only the CDR3 part of the read is kept: 42 bases, read in frame from the first base. The source material was peripheral blood. The origin of this receptor is a man aged 45-65 years with acute or convalescent COVID-19. Recombination joined TRBV19 with TRBJ1-6, with the D gene not clear enough to name. The CDR3 protein is CASSPEVGVSPLHF. The DNA reads as follows: TGTGCCAGTAGTCCAGAAGTCGGGGTTTCACCCCTCCACTTT.